Below, 16 T cell receptor beta chains from the same sample are listed, as sequenced in a study of breast tumors, draining lymph nodes, adjacent tissues listed by TCRdb under 2016. Receptor amplification or capture employed multiplex PCR. This sample was sequenced with an Illumina HiSeq 2000. TCRdb passed the public sequencing reads through fastp at Q25 and MiXCR, retaining productive beta sequences. One record per CDR3 amino acid sequence lists the most common genes and DNA. This sample is represented by 180,000 or so distinct CDR3 sequences; 30% to 40% of them were singletons. The ten most abundant clones make up approximately 4.3% of the sample. The lymph node samples were taken from the axillary draining lymph nodes of breast cancer patients. Material for sequencing was axillary lymph node tissue. The receptors derive from a female donor with breast cancer. Some clones in this sample may be carry-over from other donors' samples.

This clonotype has a count of ten or more. V gene TRBV7-8 combines with J gene TRBJ2-3; no clear D gene. CDR3 size: 14 residues. CDR1 and CDR2 from the germline V gene are SGHVS and FQNEAQ. The V end was cut by 2 bases, the J end by 3 bases, with 9 bases between. This CDR3 is CASSLLGVTDTQYF. The DNA of the CDR3 is TGTGCCAGCAGCTTATTAGGAGTTACAGATACGCAGTATTTT.

This rearrangement joins TRBV2 to TRBJ2-5, with a weak D call TRBD2 (5 bases). The ends were cut back, 5 bases at V and 2 bases at J, with 15 bases in the middle. This CDR3 contains 15 residues. Looked up from germline, CDR1 is SNHLY and CDR2 is FYNNEI. CDR3 in amino acids: CASSLDGDLQETQYF. The DNA for the CDR3 is TGTGCCAGCAGTTTAGACGGGGATCTTCAAGAGACCCAGTACTTC.

This clonotype was seen many times. The chain links TRBV19 to TRBJ1-6; possibly TRBD1 for D (6 bases). The CDR3 contains 15 residues. Germline values: CDR1 LNHDA, CDR2 SQIVND (reference sequence). The ends were cut back, 2 bases at V and 7 bases at J, with 12 bases in the middle. The CDR3 region is CASSITRGGNSPLHF. The DNA of the CDR3 is TGTGCCAGTAGTATAACTCGAGGGGGAAATTCACCCCTCCACTTT.

This clonotype was detected many times. The chain links TRBV5-5 to TRBJ2-2; possibly TRBD1 for D (6 bases). CDR1 SGHKS and CDR2 YYEKEE come from the germline V gene (reference sequence). V was pared by 3 bases and J by 4 bases, with 13 bases between. The CDR3 spans 15 residues. The CDR3 region has the DNA TGTGCCAGCAGCTCTACAGGGAGTCTCACCGGGGAGCTGTTTTTT. Its translation is CASSSTGSLTGELFF.

The J gene is TRBJ1-4, the V gene TRBV30; maybe TRBD1 (5 bases). Trimming took 0 bases from V and 8 from J, leaving 10 bases between them. Germline-derived CDR1 and CDR2 are GTSNPN and SVGIG (reference sequence). CDR3 length equals 13 residues. This chain's CDR3 is CAWSVGGGEKLFF. In nucleotides, the CDR3 is TGTGCCTGGAGTGTTGGGGGTGGAGAAAAACTGTTTTTT.

This clonotype was found many times. This chain joins TRBV12-3 or TRBV12-4 and TRBJ2-1, with unresolved D. V lost 1 base to trimming and J lost 8 bases, with 6 bases between them. The CDR3 contains 12 residues. The CDR3, as DNA: TGTGCCAGCAGTTTAGATCGGTATGAGCAGTTCTTC. It is translated as CASSLDRYEQFF.

This clonotype showed up many times. The chain recombines TRBV6-2 or TRBV6-3 with TRBJ2-3; a possible D gene is TRBD2 (6 bases). CDR1 and CDR2 from the germline V gene are MNHEY and SVGEGT. CDR3 length: 13 residues. V was clipped by 6 bases and J by 8 bases, with 15 bases between them. CDR3 in amino acids: CASSPGTPGTQYF. CDR3 coding DNA: TGTGCCAGCAGCCCCGGGACTCCGGGTACGCAGTATTTT.

The chain joins TRBV15 to TRBJ1-2; D uncertain. The CDR3 contains 14 residues. The V and J ends lost 3 bases and 5 bases respectively, with 13 bases between them. Looked up from germline, CDR1 is LNHNV and CDR2 is YYDKDF (reference sequence). In nucleotides, the CDR3 is TGTGCCACCAGCAGCGCTGTTGGAGGATATGGCTACACCTTC. This encodes CATSSAVGGYGYTF. The full variable domain, its missing parts supplied by reference TRBV15 and TRBJ1-2, is DAMVIQNPRYQVTQFGKPVTLSCSQTLNHNVMYWYQQKSSQAPKLLFHYYDKDFNNEADTPDNFQSRRPNTSFCFLDIRSPGLGDTAMYLCATSSAVGGYGYTFGSGTRLTVV.

The chain carries TRBV11-3 and TRBJ1-4; maybe TRBD1 (5 bases). Germline V gene sequence: CDR1 SGHNT, CDR2 YENEEA. This CDR3 spans 16 amino acids. V was trimmed by 3 bases and J by 8 bases, leaving 19 bases between them. CDR3 residues: CASSLGGSTGGEKLFF. In DNA, the CDR3 is TGTGCCAGCAGCTTGGGCGGGAGTACCGGGGGGGAAAAACTGTTTTTT.

This clonotype was recorded many times. The rearrangement joins TRBV15 to TRBJ2-2; TRBD1 agrees at 10 bases. The CDR3 runs to 17 residues. Germline lookup yields CDR1 LNHNV and CDR2 YYDKDF (reference sequence). J gave up 5 bases and V 0 bases, and 6 bases lay outside the gene matches. CDR3 in DNA: TGTGCCACCAGCAGAGATTGGAGGACAGGGGGGACCGGGGAGCTGTTTTTT. This sequence encodes CATSRDWRTGGTGELFF.

This clonotype was detected ten times or more. The gene calls are TRBV7-2 and TRBJ1-5; the D gene is possibly TRBD1 (6 bases). Germline assignment: CDR1 SGHTA and CDR2 FQGNSA. This CDR3 has 15 residues. Trimming removed 1 base from V and 2 bases from J, with 9 bases in between. The CDR3 coding sequence is TGTGCCAGCAGCTTAGGGCGGGGGCGCAATCAGCCCCAGCATTTT. This gives the protein CASSLGRGRNQPQHF. Together with reference TRBV7-2 and TRBJ1-5, the CDR3 gives the full variable domain: GAGVSQSPSNKVTEKGKDVELRCDPISGHTALYWYRQSLGQGLEFLIYFQGNSAPDKSGLPSDRFSAERTGGSVSTLTIQRTQQEDSAVYLCASSLGRGRNQPQHFGDGTRLSIL.

This clonotype was found many times. The chain recombines TRBV12-3 or TRBV12-4 with TRBJ2-3; TRBD2 might be the D (5 bases). The length of the CDR3 is 14 residues. V shed 6 bases and J shed 2 bases, with 12 bases lying between them. The CDR3 sequence is CASSWRRVTDTQYF. The CDR3 nucleotides read TGTGCCAGCAGCTGGAGGCGGGTCACAGATACGCAGTATTTT.

As for this clonotype: Compared with germline, one end of the junction differs, possibly owing to a read error. The chain uses TRBV14 and TRBJ1-2, with TRBD1 matching 7 bases. In germline, CDR1 is SGHDN, CDR2 FVKESK. The CDR3 spans 15 residues. CDR3 amino acids: CASGQNNRGAYGYPF. The DNA of the CDR3 is TGTGCCAGCGGCCAGAACAACAGGGGTGCATATGGCTACCCCTTC.

The CDR3 DNA reads TGTGCCAGCAGCCCAAACAGGGGGCCAGCTGAAGCTTTCTTT. The encoded protein is CASSPNRGPAEAFF. J is TRBJ1-1 and V is TRBV11-2; TRBD1 matches 9 bases. Trimming removed 5 bases from V and 6 bases from J; junction bases left unmatched: 7. There are 14 residues in the CDR3. Looked up from germline, CDR1 is SGHAT and CDR2 is FQNNGV.

This clonotype has ten or more counts. The J gene is TRBJ2-7, the V gene TRBV19; the D gene is possibly TRBD2 (6 bases). Germline lookup yields CDR1 LNHDA and CDR2 SQIVND (reference sequence). The CDR3 consists of 15 residues. Trimming shortened V by 1 base and J by 2 bases, and 12 bases separated the two germline ends. The CDR3 loop reads CASSIGVAGPYEQYF. The CDR3 DNA is TGTGCCAGTAGTATAGGGGTTGCGGGACCCTACGAGCAGTACTTC.

This clonotype was recorded at least ten times. The CDR3 DNA reads TGTGCCAGTAGTAAGAAGACTAGCGGGGGGGTCACAGATACGCAGTATTTT. Encoded protein: CASSKKTSGGVTDTQYF. V gene TRBV19 combines with J gene TRBJ2-3; 14 nucleotides match TRBD2. CDR1 is LNHDA and CDR2 is SQIVND in the germline V gene (reference sequence). CDR3 length equals 17 residues. With 4 bases clipped from V and 2 bases from J, the junction kept 5 bases outside the gene matches.